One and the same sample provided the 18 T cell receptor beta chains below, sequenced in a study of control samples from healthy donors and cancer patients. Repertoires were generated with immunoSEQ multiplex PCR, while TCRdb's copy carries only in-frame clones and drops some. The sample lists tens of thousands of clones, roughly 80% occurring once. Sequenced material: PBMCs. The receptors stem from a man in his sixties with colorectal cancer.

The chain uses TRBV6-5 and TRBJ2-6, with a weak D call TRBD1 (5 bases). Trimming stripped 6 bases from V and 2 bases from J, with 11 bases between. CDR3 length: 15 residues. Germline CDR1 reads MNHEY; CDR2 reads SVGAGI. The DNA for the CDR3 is TGTGCCAGCAGGTTTAGGGGTGCTGGGGCCAACGTCCTGACTTTC. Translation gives CASRFRGAGANVLTF.

This chain's CDR3 is CASSPTGGNQPQHF. CDR3 nucleotides: TGTGCCAGCAGCCCGACAGGGGGCAATCAGCCCCAGCATTTT. The V call is TRBV9, the J call TRBJ1-5, with 8 bases lining up with TRBD1. The germline V gene has CDR1 SGDLS and CDR2 YYNGEE. Trimming at V came to 4 bases and at J to 2 bases, leaving 2 bases not matched to a gene. This CDR3 comprises 14 residues.

The CDR3 reads CAWSDGPLNTEAFF. The CDR3 coding sequence is TGTGCCTGGAGTGACGGGCCCCTGAACACTGAAGCTTTCTTT. The chain recombines TRBV30 with TRBJ1-1; no definite D call. V gave up 1 base and J gave up 0 bases, with 9 bases separating them. The germline gives CDR1 GTSNPN, CDR2 SVGIG (reference sequence). CDR3 length: 14 residues.

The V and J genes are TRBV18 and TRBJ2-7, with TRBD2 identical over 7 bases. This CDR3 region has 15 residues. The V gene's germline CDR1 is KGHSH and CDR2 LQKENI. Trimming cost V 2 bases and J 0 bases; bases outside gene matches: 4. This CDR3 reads CASSPWLAVSYEQYF. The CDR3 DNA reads TGTGCCAGCTCACCATGGCTAGCGGTCTCCTACGAGCAGTACTTC.

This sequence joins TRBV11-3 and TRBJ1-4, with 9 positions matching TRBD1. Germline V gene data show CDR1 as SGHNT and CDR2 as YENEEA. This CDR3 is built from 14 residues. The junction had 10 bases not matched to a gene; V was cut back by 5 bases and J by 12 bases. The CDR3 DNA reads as TGTGCCAGCAGCGGACCCGGGACAGGGCAAGAACTGTTTTTT. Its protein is CASSGPGTGQELFF. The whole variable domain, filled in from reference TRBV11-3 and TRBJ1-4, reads EAGVVQSPRYKIIEKKQPVAFWCNPISGHNTLYWYLQNLGQGPELLIRYENEEAVDDSQLPKDRFSAERLKGVDSTLKIQPAELGDSAVYLCASSGPGTGQELFFGSGTQLSVL.

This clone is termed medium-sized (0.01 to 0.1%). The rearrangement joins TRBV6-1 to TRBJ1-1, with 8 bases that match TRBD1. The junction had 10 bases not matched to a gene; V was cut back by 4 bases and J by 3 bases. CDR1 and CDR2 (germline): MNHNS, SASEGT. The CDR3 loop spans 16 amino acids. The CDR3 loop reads CASSAVRTGRDTEAFF. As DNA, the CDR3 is TGTGCCAGCAGTGCTGTTAGGACAGGGAGGGACACTGAAGCTTTCTTT.

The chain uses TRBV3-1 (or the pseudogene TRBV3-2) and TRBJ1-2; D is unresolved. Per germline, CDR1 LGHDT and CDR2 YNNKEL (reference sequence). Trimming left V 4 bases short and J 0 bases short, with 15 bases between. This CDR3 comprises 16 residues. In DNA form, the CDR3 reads TGTGCCAGCAGCCTAAGTACCGTCAGAACTAACTATGGCTACACCTTC. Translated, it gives CASSLSTVRTNYGYTF.

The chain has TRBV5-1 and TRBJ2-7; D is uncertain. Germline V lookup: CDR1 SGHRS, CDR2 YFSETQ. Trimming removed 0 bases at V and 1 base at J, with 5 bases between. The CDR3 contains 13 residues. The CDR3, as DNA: TGCGCCAGCAGCTTGGGGAAGTCCTACGAGCAGTACTTC. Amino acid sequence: CASSLGKSYEQYF.

The CDR3 protein is CASSIPRQYEQYV. The CDR3 DNA follows: TGTGCCAGCAGCATCCCCCGACAGTACGAGCAGTACGTC. This chain uses TRBV21-1 with TRBJ2-7; TRBD1, the D gene given by the table, was not confirmed from the DNA. TRBV21-1 is labeled a pseudogene. CDR3 length: 13 amino acids.

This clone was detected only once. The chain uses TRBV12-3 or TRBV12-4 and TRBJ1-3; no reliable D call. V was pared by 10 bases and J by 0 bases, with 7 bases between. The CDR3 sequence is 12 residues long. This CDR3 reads CATRSSGNTIYF. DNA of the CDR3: TGTGCCACCAGGAGCTCTGGAAACACCATATATTTT.

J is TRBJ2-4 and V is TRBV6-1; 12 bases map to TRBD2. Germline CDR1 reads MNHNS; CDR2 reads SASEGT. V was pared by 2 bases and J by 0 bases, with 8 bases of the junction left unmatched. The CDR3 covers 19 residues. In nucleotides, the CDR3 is TGTGCCAGCAGTGAAACACCTAGCGGGGGGGAGTTAGCCAAAAACATTCAGTACTTC. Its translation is CASSETPSGGELAKNIQYF.

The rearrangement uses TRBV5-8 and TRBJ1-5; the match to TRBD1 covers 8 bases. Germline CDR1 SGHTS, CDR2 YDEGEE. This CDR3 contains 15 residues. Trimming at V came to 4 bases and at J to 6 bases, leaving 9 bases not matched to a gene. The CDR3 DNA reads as TGTGCCAGCAGCGTCGGGTCACAGGGGGGTCAGCCCCAGCATTTT. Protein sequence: CASSVGSQGGQPQHF.

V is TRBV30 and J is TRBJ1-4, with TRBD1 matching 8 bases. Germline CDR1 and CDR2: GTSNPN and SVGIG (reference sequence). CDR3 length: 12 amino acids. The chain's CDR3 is CVVGQGNEKLFF. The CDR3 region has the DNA TGTGTTGTAGGACAGGGAAATGAAAAACTGTTTTTT.

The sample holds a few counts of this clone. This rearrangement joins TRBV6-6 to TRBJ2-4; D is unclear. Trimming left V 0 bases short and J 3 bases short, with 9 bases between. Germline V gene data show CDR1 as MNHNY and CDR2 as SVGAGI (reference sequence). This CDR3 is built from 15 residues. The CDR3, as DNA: TGTGCCAGCAGTTACTCTTGGGGTAGCAAAAACATTCAGTACTTC. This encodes CASSYSWGSKNIQYF.

The CDR3 DNA follows: TGTGCCAGCAGCCAAGACCGAGGGGGGGACTCCTACAATGAGCAGTTCTTC. This sequence encodes CASSQDRGGDSYNEQFF. The chain couples TRBV3-1 (or the pseudogene TRBV3-2) to TRBJ2-1; the D gene is possibly TRBD2 (7 bases). The CDR3 sequence is 17 residues long. Trimming stripped 0 bases from V and 0 bases from J, with 12 bases between. The V gene's germline CDR1 is LGHDT and CDR2 YNNKEL (reference sequence).

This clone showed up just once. The CDR3 spells CASSRSLGDDGELFF. In DNA form, the CDR3 reads TGTGCCAGCAGCCGCTCCCTAGGGGACGACGGGGAGCTGTTTTTT. The chain has TRBV4-2 and TRBJ2-2; D is possibly TRBD1 or TRBD2 (5 bases each). The V end lost 4 bases, the J end lost 7 bases, and 16 bases lay between the germline ends. This CDR3 is built from 15 residues. Germline lookup yields CDR1 LGHNA and CDR2 YNFKEQ.

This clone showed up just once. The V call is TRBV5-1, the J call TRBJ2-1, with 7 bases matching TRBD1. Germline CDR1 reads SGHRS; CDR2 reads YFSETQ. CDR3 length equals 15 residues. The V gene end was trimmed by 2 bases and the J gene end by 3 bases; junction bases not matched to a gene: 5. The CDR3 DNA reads TGCGCCAGCAGCTTTCGACAGGGTGACTACAATGAGCAGTTCTTC. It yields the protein CASSFRQGDYNEQFF.

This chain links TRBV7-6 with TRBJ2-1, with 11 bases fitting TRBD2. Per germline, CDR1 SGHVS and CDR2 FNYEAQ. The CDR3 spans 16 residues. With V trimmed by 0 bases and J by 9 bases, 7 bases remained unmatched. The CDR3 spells CASSLAFSGGASEQFF. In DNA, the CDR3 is TGTGCCAGCAGCTTAGCGTTTAGCGGGGGGGCGAGTGAGCAGTTCTTC. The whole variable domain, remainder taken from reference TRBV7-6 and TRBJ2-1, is GAGVSQSPRYKVTKRGQDVALRCDPISGHVSLYWYRQALGQGPEFLTYFNYEAQQDKSGLPNDRFSAERPEGSISTLTIQRTEQRDSAMYRCASSLAFSGGASEQFFGPGTRLTVL.